The 10 T cell receptor beta chains below were found in one sample sequenced in a study of cytomegalovirus exposure and HLA in healthy donors. It was with 60 Vbeta and 13 Jbeta primers that the PCR ran. Method: immunoSEQ multiplex PCR; TCRdb's copy keeps in-frame clones and lacks some. The sample has about 140,000 clones, roughly 77% seen once. The sample taken for sequencing was PBMCs. The receptors originated from a female donor in good health and CMV-seronegative.

The V gene is TRBV5-8, the J gene TRBJ1-3, with a possible D match to TRBD1 (5 bases). The V end lost 0 bases, the J end lost 5 bases, and 9 bases lay between the germline ends. CDR3 size: 14 residues. Germline loops: CDR1 SGHTS, CDR2 YDEGEE. CDR3 in DNA: TGTGCCAGCAGCTTGGCCCGGACACGAAACACCATATATTTT. Its protein product is CASSLARTRNTIYF.

This chain uses TRBV7-2 with TRBJ2-3, with 8 bases aligning to TRBD2. V gave up 3 bases and J gave up 2 bases; unmatched junction bases: 4. The germline CDR1 and CDR2 sequences are SGHTA and FQGNSA. This CDR3 has 15 amino acids. CDR3 amino acids: CASSFQRGHTDTQYF. The CDR3 DNA reads as TGTGCCAGCAGCTTTCAGCGGGGGCACACAGATACGCAGTATTTT.

The genes are TRBV7-9 and TRBJ2-7; 13 positions match TRBD2. The trim removed 5 bases at V and 5 bases at J, leaving 15 bases unmatched. Germline values: CDR1 SEHNR, CDR2 FQNEAQ (reference sequence). The CDR3 covers 18 residues. The chain's CDR3 is CASSPPGHRTSGSHEQYF. DNA for the CDR3: TGTGCCAGCAGCCCACCGGGACACAGGACTAGCGGGAGTCACGAGCAGTACTTC.

This clone was seen a few times. V gene TRBV2 combines with J gene TRBJ1-1; the match to TRBD1 covers 7 bases. Germline V lookup: CDR1 SNHLY, CDR2 FYNNEI. V gave up 8 bases and J gave up 10 bases; unmatched junction bases: 13. This CDR3 is built from 13 residues. The CDR3 nucleotides read TGTGCCAGCGGCCGGGACAGTCGACTAAGAGCTTTCTTT. Translated: CASGRDSRLRAFF.

The chain carries TRBV18 and TRBJ2-7; the D gene is possibly TRBD1 (6 bases). CDR3 length: 14 residues. Germline CDR1 is KGHSH and CDR2 is LQKENI. V shed 5 bases and J shed 0 bases, with 11 bases lying between them. CDR3 loop: CASSNRDTSYEQYF. CDR3 in DNA: TGTGCCAGCTCAAACCGGGACACCTCCTACGAGCAGTACTTC.

The chain is built from TRBV7-2 and TRBJ1-1, with D possibly being TRBD1 (6 bases). Germline V gene data show CDR1 as SGHTA and CDR2 as FQGNSA. This CDR3 has 13 residues. V lost 5 bases and J lost 4, with 11 bases in between. The DNA of the CDR3 is TGTGCCAGCAGCCAACAGGGCACCACTGAAGCTTTCTTT. Its protein product is CASSQQGTTEAFF.

The chain employs TRBV6-5 and TRBJ2-1; 7 positions agree with TRBD1. Germline assignment: CDR1 MNHEY and CDR2 SVGAGI. V gave up 7 bases and J gave up 6 bases; unmatched junction bases: 6. This CDR3 comprises 13 residues. The CDR3 reads CASIGTEVNEQFF. DNA of the CDR3: TGTGCCAGCATAGGGACAGAGGTCAATGAGCAGTTCTTC.

The rearrangement links TRBV5-1 to TRBJ2-2; 9 bases fit TRBD1. Germline assignment: CDR1 SGHRS and CDR2 YFSETQ. Trimming took 4 bases from V and 5 from J; bases not matched to a gene: 9. The CDR3 loop spans 16 amino acids. CDR3 protein: CASSRLQGAVTGELFF. In DNA, the CDR3 is TGCGCCAGCAGCCGATTACAGGGGGCGGTAACCGGGGAGCTGTTTTTT.

This chain links TRBV5-1 with TRBJ2-7, with D unresolved. The CDR3 runs to 15 residues. Trimming pared 0 bases from V and 4 bases from J, leaving 14 bases between. Germline assignment: CDR1 SGHRS and CDR2 YFSETQ. The DNA of the CDR3 is TGCGCCAGCAGCTTGGCCCCTGCCCCGGGTTACGAGCAGTACTTC. Translation gives CASSLAPAPGYEQYF.

This chain uses TRBV30 with TRBJ2-7; D gene uncertain. Germline assignment: CDR1 GTSNPN and CDR2 SVGIG (reference sequence). The V end lost 2 bases, the J end lost 1 base, and 3 bases lay between the germline ends. The CDR3 is made up of 11 amino acids. CDR3 DNA sequence: TGTGCCTGGAGTCAGTCCTACGAGCAGTACTTC. It translates to CAWSQSYEQYF.